The 3 T cell receptor beta chains below all came from one sample that was sequenced in a study of OX40 agonist ivuxolimab in advanced cancers. Assay used: immunoSEQ multiplex PCR; TCRdb lists only in-frame clones, some missing. Among about 25,000 clones listed, 86% were seen once. Sequenced here: CD4+ or CD8+ T cells sorted from blood, sampled in a trial of the OX40 agonist ivuxolimab. These receptors all come from an adult with an advanced solid tumor such as melanoma, head and neck, liver or kidney cancer.

A single count supports this clone. This sequence joins TRBV6-5 and TRBJ2-3; TRBD2 agrees at 10 bases. Per germline, CDR1 MNHEY and CDR2 SVGAGI. J was trimmed by 2 bases and V by 8 bases; bases with no gene match: 4. This CDR3 is 14 amino acids long. In DNA form, the CDR3 reads TGTGCCAGCGGCAGCGGGGGGGCCACAGATACGCAGTATTTT. Amino acid sequence: CASGSGGATDTQYF.

The chain couples TRBV7-6 to TRBJ1-5; the match to TRBD1 covers 10 bases. CDR1 SGHVS and CDR2 FNYEAQ come from the germline V gene. The CDR3 covers 15 residues. Germline trimming cut 5 bases from V and 6 bases from J; bases unmatched to any gene: 7. CDR3 nucleotide sequence: TGTGCCAGCAGCCCGGGACAGGGGAGGGGTCAGCCCCAGCATTTT. It yields the protein CASSPGQGRGQPQHF.

The chain carries TRBV6-1 and TRBJ2-1; D is uncertain. V shed 4 bases and J shed 7 bases, with 14 bases lying between them. The CDR3 is made up of 14 amino acids. CDR1 and CDR2 from the germline V gene are MNHNS and SASEGT. The CDR3 region is CASSVYIMLNEQFF. CDR3 DNA sequence: TGTGCCAGCAGTGTATACATTATGCTGAATGAGCAGTTCTTC.